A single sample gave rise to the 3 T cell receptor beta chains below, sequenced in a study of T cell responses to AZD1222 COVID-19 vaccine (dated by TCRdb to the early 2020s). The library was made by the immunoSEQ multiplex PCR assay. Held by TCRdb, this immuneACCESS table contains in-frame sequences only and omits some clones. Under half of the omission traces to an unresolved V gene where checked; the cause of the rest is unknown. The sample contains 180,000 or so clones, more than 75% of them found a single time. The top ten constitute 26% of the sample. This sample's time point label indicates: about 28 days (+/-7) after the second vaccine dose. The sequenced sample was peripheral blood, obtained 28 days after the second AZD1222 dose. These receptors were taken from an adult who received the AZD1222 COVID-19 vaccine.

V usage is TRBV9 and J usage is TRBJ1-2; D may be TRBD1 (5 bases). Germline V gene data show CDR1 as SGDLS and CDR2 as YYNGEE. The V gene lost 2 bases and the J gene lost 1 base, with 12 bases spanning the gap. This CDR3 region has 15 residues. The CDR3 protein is CASSVGTANNYGYTF. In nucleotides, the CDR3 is TGTGCCAGCAGCGTCGGGACGGCTAATAACTATGGCTACACCTTC.

The CDR3 sequence is CASSPPLRLAESTDTQYF. CDR3 sequence (DNA): TGTGCCAGCTCACCGCCGTTGAGGCTAGCGGAGAGCACAGATACGCAGTATTTT. The chain couples TRBV18 to TRBJ2-3; TRBD2 aligns across 7 bases. Germline trimming cut 3 bases from V and 0 bases from J; bases unmatched to any gene: 12. This CDR3 comprises 18 residues. Germline V gene lookup returns CDR1 KGHSH and CDR2 LQKENI.

The CDR3 sequence: CASTQLRGNTEAFF. The CDR3 DNA is TGTGCCAGCACCCAGTTGAGAGGGAACACTGAAGCTTTCTTT. The rearrangement links TRBV3-1 (or the pseudogene TRBV3-2) to TRBJ1-1; no firm D call. Trimming cost V 7 bases and J 1 base, with 13 bases left between them. Germline CDR1 and CDR2: LGHDT and YNNKEL (reference sequence). The CDR3 contains 14 residues.